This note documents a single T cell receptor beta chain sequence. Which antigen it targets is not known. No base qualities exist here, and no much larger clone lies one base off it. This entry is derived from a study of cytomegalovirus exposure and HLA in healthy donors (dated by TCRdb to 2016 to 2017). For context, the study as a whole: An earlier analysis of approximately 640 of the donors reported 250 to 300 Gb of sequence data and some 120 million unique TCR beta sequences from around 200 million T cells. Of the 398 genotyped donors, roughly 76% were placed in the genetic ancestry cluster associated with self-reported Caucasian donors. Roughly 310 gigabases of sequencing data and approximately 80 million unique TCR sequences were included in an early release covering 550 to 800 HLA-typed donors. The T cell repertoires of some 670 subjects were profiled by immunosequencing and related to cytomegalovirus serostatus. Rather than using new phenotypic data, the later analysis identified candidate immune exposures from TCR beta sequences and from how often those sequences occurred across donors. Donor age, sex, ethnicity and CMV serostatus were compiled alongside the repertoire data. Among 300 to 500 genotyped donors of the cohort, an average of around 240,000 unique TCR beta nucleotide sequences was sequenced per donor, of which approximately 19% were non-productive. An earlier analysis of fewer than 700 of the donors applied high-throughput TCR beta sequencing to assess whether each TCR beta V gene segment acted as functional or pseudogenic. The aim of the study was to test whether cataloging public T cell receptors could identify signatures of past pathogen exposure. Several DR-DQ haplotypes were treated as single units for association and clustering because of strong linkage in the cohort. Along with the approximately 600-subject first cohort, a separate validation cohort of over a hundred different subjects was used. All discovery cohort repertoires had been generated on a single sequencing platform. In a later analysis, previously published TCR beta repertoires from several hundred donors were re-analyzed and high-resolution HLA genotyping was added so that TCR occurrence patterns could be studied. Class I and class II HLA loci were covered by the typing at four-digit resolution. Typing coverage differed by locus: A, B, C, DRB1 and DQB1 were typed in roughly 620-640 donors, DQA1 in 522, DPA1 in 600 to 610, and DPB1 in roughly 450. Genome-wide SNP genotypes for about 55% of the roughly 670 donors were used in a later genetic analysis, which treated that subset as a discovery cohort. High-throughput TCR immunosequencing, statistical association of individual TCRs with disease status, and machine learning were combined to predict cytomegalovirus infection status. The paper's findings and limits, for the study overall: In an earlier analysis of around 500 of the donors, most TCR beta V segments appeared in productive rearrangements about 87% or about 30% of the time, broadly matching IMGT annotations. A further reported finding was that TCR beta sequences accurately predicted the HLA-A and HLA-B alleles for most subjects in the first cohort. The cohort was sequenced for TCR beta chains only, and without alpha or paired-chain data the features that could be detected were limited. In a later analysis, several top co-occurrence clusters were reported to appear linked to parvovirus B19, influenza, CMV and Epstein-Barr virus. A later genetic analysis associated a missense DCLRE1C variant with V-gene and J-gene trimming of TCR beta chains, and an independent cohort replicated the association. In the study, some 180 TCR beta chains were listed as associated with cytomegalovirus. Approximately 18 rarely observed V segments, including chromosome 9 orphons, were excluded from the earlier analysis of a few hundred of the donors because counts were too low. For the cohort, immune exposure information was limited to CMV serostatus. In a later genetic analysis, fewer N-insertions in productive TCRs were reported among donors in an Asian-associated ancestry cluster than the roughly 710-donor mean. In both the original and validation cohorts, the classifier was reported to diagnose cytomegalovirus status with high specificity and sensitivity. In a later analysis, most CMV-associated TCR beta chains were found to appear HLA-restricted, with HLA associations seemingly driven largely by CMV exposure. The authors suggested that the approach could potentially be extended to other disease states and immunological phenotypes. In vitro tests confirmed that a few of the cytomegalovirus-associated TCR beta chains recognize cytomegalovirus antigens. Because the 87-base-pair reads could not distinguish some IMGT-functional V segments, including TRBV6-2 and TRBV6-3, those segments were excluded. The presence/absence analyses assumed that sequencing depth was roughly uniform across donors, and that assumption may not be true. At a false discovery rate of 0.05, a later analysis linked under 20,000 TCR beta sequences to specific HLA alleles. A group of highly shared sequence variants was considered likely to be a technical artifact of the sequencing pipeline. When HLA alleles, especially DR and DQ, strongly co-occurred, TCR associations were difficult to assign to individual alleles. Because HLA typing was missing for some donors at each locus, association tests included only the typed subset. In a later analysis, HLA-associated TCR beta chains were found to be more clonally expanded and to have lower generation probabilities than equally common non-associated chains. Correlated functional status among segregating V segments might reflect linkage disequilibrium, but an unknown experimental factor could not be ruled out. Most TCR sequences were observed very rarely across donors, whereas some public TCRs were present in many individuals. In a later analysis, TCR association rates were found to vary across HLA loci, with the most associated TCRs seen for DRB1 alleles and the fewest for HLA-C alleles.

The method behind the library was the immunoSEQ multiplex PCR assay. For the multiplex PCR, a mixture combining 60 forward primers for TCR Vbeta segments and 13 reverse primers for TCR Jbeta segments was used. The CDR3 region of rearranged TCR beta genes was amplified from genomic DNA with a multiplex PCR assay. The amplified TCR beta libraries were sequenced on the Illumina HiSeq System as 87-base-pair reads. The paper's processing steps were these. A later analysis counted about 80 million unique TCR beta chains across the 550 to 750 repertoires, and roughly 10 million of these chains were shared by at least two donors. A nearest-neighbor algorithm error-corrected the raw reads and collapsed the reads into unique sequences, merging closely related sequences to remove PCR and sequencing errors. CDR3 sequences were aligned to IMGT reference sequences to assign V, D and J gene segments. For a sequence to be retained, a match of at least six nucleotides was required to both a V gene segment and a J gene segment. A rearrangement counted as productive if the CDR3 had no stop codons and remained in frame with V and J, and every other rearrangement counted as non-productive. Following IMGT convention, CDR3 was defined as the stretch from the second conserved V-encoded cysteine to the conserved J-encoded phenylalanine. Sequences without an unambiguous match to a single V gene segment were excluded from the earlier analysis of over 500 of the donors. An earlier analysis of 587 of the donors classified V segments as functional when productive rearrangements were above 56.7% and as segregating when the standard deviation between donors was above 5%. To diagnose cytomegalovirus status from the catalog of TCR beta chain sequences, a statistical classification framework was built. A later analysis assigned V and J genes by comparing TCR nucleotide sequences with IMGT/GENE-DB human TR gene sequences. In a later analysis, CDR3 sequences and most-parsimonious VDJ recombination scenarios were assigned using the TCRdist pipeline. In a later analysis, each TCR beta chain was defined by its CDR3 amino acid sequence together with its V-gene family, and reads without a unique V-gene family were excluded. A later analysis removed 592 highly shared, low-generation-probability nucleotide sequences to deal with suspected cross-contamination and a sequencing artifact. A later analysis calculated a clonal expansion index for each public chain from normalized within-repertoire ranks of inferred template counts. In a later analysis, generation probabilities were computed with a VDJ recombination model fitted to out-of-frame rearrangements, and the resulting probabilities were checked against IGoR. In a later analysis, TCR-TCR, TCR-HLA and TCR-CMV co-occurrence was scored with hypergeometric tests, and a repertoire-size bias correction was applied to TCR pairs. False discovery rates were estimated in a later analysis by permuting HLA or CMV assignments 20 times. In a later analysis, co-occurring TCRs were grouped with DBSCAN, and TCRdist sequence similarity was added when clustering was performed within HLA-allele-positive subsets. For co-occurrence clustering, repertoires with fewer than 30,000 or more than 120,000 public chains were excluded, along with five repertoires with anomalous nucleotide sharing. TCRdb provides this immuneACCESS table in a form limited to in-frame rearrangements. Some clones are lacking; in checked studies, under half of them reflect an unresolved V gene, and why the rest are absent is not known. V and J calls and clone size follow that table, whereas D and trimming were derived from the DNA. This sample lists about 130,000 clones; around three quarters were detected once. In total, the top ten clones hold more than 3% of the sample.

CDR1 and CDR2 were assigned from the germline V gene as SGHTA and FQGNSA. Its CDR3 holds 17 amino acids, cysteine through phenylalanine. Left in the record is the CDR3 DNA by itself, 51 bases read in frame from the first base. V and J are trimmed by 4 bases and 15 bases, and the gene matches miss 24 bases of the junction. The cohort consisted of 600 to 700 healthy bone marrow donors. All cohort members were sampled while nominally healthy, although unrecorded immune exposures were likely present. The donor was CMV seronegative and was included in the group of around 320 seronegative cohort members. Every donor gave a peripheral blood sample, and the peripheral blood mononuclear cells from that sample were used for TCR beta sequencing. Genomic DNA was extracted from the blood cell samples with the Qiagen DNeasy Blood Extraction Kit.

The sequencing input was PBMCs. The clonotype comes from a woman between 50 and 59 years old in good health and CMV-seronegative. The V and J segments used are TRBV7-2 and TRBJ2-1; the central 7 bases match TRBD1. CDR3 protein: CASSSNPGTASLLGLFF. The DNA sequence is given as TGTGCCAGCAGCTCTAACCCCGGGACAGCAAGCTTATTAGGGCTGTTCTTC.